Only a few counts were recorded for the clone carrying this T cell receptor beta chain. What it binds is not known. This specimen comes from a study of cytomegalovirus exposure and HLA in healthy donors. There were likely unrecorded immune exposures, though donors were nominally healthy when sampled. Study results and caveats: A later analysis linked a missense DCLRE1C variant to TCR beta V- and J-gene trimming. The Asian-associated ancestry cluster reportedly had fewer N-insertions than the approximately 670-donor mean in a later analysis.

CDR3 length: 12 residues. Trimming took off 5 bases at V and 3 bases at J, with 7 bases between the two ends. Germline V lookup: CDR1 SQVTM, CDR2 ANQGSEA. With 60 Vbeta and 13 Jbeta primers, the PCR was carried out. TCRdb's copy holds only in-frame clones and misses some; the assay was immunoSEQ multiplex PCR. The sample has some 110,000 clones, around 80% seen once. V gene TRBV29-1 combines with J gene TRBJ1-4, with D hard to call. The TCR originated in a man aged 25 to 45 in good health and CMV-seronegative. Material for sequencing was PBMCs. This CDR3 is CSVQLPNEKLFF. The CDR3 nucleotides read TGCAGCGTTCAACTGCCTAATGAAAAACTGTTTTTT.